The TCR beta chain described here comes from a study of blood T cell repertoires in COVID-19. TCRdb's copy holds only in-frame clones and misses some; the assay was immunoSEQ multiplex PCR. The sample holds under 200,000 clones, more than 75% seen once. V shed 2 bases, J shed 6 bases, and the junction held 16 bases outside the gene matches. This CDR3 region has 19 residues. Germline-derived CDR1 and CDR2 are SGHAT and FQNNGV. The V and J genes are TRBV11-2 and TRBJ2-2; TRBD1 aligns across 9 bases. Material: peripheral blood. This clonotype originated in a woman aged 45-59 years with COVID-19, enrolled during active disease. Here the CDR3 reads CASSLMAGQGVQRPGELFF. The DNA of the CDR3 is TGTGCCAGCAGCTTAATGGCGGGACAGGGTGTGCAACGACCCGGGGAGCTGTTTTTT.